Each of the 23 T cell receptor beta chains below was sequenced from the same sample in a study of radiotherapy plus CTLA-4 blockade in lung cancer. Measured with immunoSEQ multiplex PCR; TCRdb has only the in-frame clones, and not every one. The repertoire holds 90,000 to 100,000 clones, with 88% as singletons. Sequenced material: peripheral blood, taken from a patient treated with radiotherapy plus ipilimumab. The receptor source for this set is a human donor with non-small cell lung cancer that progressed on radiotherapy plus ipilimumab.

The CDR3 protein is CASGSRDNYEQYF. The CDR3 bases are TGTGCCAGCGGGTCCCGGGACAACTACGAGCAGTACTTC. The chain joins TRBV9 to TRBJ2-7, with a tentative D call TRBD1 (6 bases). Looked up from germline, CDR1 is SGDLS and CDR2 is YYNGEE. The CDR3 runs 13 residues. Trimming took off 7 bases at V and 3 bases at J, with 14 bases between the two ends.

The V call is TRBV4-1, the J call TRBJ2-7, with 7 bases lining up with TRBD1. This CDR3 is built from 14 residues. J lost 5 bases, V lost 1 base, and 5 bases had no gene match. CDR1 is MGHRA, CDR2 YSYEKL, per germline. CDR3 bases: TGCGCCAGCAGCCAAGGCACAGGGGTCCACGAGCAGTACTTC. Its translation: CASSQGTGVHEQYF.

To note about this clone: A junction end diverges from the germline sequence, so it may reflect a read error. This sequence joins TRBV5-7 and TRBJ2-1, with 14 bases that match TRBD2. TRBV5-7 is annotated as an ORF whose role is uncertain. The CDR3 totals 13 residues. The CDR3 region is CASSVGLAGEPFF. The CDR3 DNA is TGTGCCAGCAGCGTGGGACTAGCGGGAGAGCCGTTCTTC.

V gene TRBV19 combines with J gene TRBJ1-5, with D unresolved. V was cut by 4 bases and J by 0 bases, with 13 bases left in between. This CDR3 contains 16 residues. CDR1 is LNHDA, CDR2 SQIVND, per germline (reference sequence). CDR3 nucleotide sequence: TGTGCCAGTAGTAGCGAGACGGTCTATAGCAATCAGCCCCAGCATTTT. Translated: CASSSETVYSNQPQHF.

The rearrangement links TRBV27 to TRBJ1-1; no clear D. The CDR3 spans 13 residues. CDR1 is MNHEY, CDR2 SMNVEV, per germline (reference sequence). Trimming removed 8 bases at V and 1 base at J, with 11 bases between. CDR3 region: CASSRTENTEAFF. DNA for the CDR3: TGTGCCAGCTCCCGAACAGAGAACACTGAAGCTTTCTTT.

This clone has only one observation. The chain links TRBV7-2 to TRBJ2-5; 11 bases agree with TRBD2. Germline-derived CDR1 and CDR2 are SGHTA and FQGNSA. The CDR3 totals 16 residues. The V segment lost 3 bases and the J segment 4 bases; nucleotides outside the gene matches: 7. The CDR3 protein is CASSFRLAGGIETQYF. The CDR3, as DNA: TGTGCCAGCAGCTTCCGGCTAGCGGGAGGAATAGAGACCCAGTACTTC.

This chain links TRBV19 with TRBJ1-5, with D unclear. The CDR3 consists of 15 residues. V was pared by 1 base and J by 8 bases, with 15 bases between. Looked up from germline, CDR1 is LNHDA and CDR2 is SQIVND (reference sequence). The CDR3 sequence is CASSIVTTLPKPQHF. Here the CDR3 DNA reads TGTGCCAGTAGTATAGTCACGACGTTACCTAAGCCCCAGCATTTT.

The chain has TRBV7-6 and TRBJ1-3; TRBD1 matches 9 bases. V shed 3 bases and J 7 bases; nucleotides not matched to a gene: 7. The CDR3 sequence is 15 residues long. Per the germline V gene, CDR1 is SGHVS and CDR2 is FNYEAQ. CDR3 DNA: TGTGCCAGCAGCTTGGGACAGGGAATACGGAACACCATATATTTT. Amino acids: CASSLGQGIRNTIYF.

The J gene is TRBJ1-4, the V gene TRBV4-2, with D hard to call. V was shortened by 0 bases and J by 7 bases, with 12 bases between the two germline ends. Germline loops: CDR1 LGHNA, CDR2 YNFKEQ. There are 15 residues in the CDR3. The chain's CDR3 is CASSQEQRFSEKLFF. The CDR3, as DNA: TGTGCCAGCAGCCAAGAGCAGCGGTTTAGTGAAAAACTGTTTTTT.

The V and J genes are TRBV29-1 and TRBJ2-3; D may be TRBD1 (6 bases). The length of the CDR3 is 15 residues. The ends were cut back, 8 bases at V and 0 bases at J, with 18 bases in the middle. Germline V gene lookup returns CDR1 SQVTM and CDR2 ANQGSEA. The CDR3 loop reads CSIKSTGSSTDTQYF. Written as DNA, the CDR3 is TGCAGCATTAAGTCTACAGGGTCTAGCACAGATACGCAGTATTTT.

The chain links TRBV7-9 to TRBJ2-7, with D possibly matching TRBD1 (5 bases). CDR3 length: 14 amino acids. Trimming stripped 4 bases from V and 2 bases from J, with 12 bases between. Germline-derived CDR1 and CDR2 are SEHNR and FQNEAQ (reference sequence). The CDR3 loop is CASSSRGNPYEQYF. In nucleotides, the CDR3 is TGTGCCAGCAGCTCAAGGGGTAACCCCTACGAGCAGTACTTC.

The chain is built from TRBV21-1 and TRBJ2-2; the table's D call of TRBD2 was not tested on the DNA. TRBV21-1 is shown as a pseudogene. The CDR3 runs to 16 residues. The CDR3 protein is CASSKEVMLGGGELFF. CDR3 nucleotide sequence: TGTGCCAGCAGCAAAGAAGTGATGCTCGGTGGCGGGGAGCTGTTTTTT.

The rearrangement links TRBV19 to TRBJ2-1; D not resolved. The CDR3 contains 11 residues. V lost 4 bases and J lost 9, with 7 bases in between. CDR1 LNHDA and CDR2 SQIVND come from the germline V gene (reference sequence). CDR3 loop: CASSTQGEQFF. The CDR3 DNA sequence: TGTGCCAGTAGTACCCAAGGTGAGCAGTTCTTC.

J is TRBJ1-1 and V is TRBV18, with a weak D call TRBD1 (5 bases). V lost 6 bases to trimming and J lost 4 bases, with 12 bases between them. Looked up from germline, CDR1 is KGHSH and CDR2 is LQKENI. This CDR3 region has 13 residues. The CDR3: CASSGAGITEAFF. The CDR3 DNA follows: TGTGCCAGCTCCGGGGCAGGGATCACTGAAGCTTTCTTT.

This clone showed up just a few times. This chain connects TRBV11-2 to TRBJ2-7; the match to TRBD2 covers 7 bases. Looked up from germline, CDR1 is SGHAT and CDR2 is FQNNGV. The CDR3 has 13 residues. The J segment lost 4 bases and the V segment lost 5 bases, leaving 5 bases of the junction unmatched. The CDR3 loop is CASSRGDPYEQYF. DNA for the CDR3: TGTGCCAGCAGCCGGGGGGATCCTTACGAGCAGTACTTC.

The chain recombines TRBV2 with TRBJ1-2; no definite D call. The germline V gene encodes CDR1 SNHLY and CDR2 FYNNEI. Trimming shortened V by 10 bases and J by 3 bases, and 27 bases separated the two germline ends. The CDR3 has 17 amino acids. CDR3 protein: CATYGEGTETKYYGYTF. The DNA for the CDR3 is TGTGCCACCTATGGGGAGGGAACAGAGACAAAGTACTATGGCTACACCTTC.

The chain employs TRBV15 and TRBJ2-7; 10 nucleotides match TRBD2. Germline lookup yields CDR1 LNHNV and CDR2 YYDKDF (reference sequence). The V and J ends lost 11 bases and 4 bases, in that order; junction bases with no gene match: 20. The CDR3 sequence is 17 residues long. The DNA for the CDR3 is TGTGCCCCCCGGGGCAGGAACGGACTAGCGGTGGTATACGAGCAGTACTTC. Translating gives CAPRGRNGLAVVYEQYF.

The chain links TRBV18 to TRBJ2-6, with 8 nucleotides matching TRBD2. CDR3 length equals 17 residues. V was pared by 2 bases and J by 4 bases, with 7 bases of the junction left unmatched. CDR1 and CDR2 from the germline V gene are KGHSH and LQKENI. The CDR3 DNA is TGTGCCAGCTCACCAACGGGAGGGGGTTCAGGGGCCAACGTCCTGACTTTC. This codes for CASSPTGGGSGANVLTF.

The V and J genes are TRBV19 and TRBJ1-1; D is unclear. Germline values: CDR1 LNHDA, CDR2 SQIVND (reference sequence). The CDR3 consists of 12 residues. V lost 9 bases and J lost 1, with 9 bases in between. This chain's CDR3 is CASRLGNTEAFF. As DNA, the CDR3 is TGTGCCAGCCGACTTGGGAACACTGAAGCTTTCTTT.

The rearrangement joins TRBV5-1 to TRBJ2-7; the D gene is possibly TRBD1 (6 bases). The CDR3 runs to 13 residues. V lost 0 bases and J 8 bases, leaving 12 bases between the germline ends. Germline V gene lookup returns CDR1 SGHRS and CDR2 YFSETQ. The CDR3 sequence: CASSLGAGTQQYF. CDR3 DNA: TGCGCCAGCAGCTTGGGGGCCGGGACACAGCAGTACTTC.

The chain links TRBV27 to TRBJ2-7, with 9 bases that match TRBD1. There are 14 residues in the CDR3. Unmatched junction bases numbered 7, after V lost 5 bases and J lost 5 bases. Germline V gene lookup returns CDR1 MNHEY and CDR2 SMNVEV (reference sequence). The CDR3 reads CASSAGTGIHEQYF. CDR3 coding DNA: TGTGCCAGCAGTGCGGGGACAGGGATCCACGAGCAGTACTTC.

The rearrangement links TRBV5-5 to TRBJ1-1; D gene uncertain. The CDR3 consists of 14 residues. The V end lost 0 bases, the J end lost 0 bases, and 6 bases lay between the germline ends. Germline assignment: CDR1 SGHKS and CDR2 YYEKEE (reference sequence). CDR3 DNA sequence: TGTGCCAGCAGCTTGGGGCTGGTGAACACTGAAGCTTTCTTT. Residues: CASSLGLVNTEAFF.

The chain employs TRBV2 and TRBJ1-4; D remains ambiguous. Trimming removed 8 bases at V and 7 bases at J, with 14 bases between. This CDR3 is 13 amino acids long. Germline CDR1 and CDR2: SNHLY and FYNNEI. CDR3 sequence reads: CASGPAPSEKLFF. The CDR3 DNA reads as TGTGCCAGCGGACCGGCCCCGTCTGAAAAACTGTTTTTT.